The text below deals with one TCR beta chain. This clone has just a few counts. It lacks a known antigen. No base-level quality is on record; no much larger clone is a single base apart. At the junction V is shortened by 2 bases and J by 3 bases, with 8 bases in between. The germline V gene encodes CDR1 MNHNY and CDR2 SVGAGI (reference sequence). The CDR3 holds 14 amino acids from the cysteine to the phenylalanine. Only the CDR3 region is kept as DNA, spanning 42 bases read in frame from base 1. At diagnosis, peripheral blood, uninvolved tumor-adjacent lung and tumor were collected and were preserved as a mix of fresh-frozen and FFPE material. For TCR repertoire profiling, the blood samples were analyzed as peripheral blood mononuclear cells. The data derive from a study of T cells in localized non-small cell lung cancer (dated by TCRdb to 2020 to 2021). Describing the broader study: The study analyzed T cell repertoires of a few hundred early-stage NSCLC patients, comparing tumors and uninvolved tumor-adjacent lungs. NSCLC patients had a mean age of roughly 64 years, and around 130 were male and about a hundred female. The cohort comprised approximately 240 treatment-naïve NSCLC patients with resected, localized lung tumors. The full study reports these points: Of the top 100 tumor clones, a median of 57 were detected in paired uninvolved adjacent lung; about 28 were also among that lung's top 100. Longer overall survival was associated with higher blood T cell density, whereas shorter survival was associated with higher adjacent-lung clonality. Because the study design was exploratory, TCR variables were selected using unadjusted p-values without false-discovery rate correction. Because multi-region tumor sequencing was not performed, intratumor heterogeneity could not be ruled out. Uninvolved tumor-adjacent lung showed the highest T cell clonality, higher than tumor, which suggests more focused antigenic responses in the uninvolved tumor-adjacent lung.

The immunoSEQ Assay was used to sequence TCR beta CDR3 regions from DNA. Turning to the authors' computational methods: To compute T cell density, TCR beta template counts were normalized to usable DNA, which was estimated by amplifying housekeeping genes. Richness was estimated with the preseqR package, extrapolating to 400,000 templates for PBMC samples and 120,000 templates for tissue samples. Clonality was defined by subtracting Pielou's evenness from one. Differential abundance testing on productive amino-acid clonotypes, with a minimum total count of 5 and an alpha of 0.1, was used to identify tissue-enriched TCRs. The Jaccard Index and the Morisita Overlap Index were used to quantify repertoire overlap between compartments. GLIPH grouped TCR beta CDR3s together with public tetramer-defined viral CDR3s, and a viral motif had to include at least three viral sequences and show V-gene enrichment. TCRdb carries this immuneACCESS record with in-frame sequences only. Its versions omit some clonotypes, under half of them owing to an unresolved V gene in the studies checked, with the rest unexplained. V, J and clone size derive from that table, while D and trimming were established from the DNA sequence. This sample comprises roughly 64,000 clones, roughly 80% of them detected only once. Of the sample, roughly 4.5% falls within the top ten clones.

The chain is assembled from TRBV6-6 and TRBJ2-1; TRBD2 could be the D gene, as 6 bases match. The specimen was PBMCs, collected before any cancer treatment. The source of this sequence is a man aged 40 to 70 with stage II lung adenocarcinoma. The DNA sequence follows: TGTGCCAGCAGTTACATGGGGGGCTACAATGAGCAGTTCTTC. It translates to CASSYMGGYNEQFF.